The subject of this entry is one T cell receptor (beta chain). This entry is derived from a study of OX40 agonist ivuxolimab in advanced cancers. Libraries were prepared by immunoSEQ multiplex PCR; TCRdb keeps only in-frame clonotypes and omits some of them. Here the sample spans about 18,000 clones, roughly 78% being singletons. CDR1 is SGHTA and CDR2 is FQGNSA in the germline V gene. V dropped 4 bases and J dropped 2 bases, with 16 bases sitting between them. The CDR3 covers 16 residues. Any history of autoimmune disease or systemic immunosuppression disqualified patients. The receptor was isolated from an adult with an advanced solid tumor such as melanoma, head and neck, liver or kidney cancer. The chain is built from TRBV7-2 and TRBJ2-3; D possibly corresponds to TRBD2 (6 bases). The sequences come from CD4+ or CD8+ T cells sorted from blood, collected in a trial of the OX40 agonist ivuxolimab. Here the CDR3 DNA reads TGTGCCAGCAGCTCCTGGGCGGGACTGGCCACAGATACGCAGTATTTT. This codes for CASSSWAGLATDTQYF.